A selection of T cell receptor beta chains follows, all from one sample in a study of cytomegalovirus exposure and HLA in healthy donors. The repertoire was sequenced with immunoSEQ multiplex PCR; TCRdb's copy has only in-frame clones and lacks some. The top ten clones hold roughly 2.5% of a sample with some 150,000 clones, 55% to 80% of them seen once. Sequencing was done on a sample of PBMCs. These receptors all stem from a woman in her thirties or forties in good health and CMV-seronegative. CDR3s include the opening cysteine and the closing phenylalanine or tryptophan. A D gene is named only where the DNA matches it firmly. For some rows the clone size is stated as once, few or many, or as a class when expanded; others skip it.

>TRBV6-4|NA|NA|TRBJ1-3
CASSDSRVRNTIYF
TGTGCCAGCAGTGACTCGCGGGTAAGAAACACCATATATTTT
>TRBV12-5|TRBD1|NA|TRBJ1-4
CASGLEYGQGVEKLFF
TGTGCTAGTGGTTTGGAATATGGACAGGGCGTTGAAAAACTGTTTTTT
>TRBV12-5|NA|NA|TRBJ2-1
CASGSRSSYNEQFF
TGTGCTAGTGGTTCCCGCAGCTCCTACAATGAGCAGTTCTTC
>TRBV5-6|NA|NA|TRBJ2-5
CASSSMGHETQYF
TGTGCCAGCAGCTCCATGGGCCATGAGACCCAGTACTTC
>TRBV5-1|TRBD1|NA|TRBJ2-7
CASSSSSRDSSSYEQYF
TGCGCCAGCAGCTCCTCATCCAGGGACAGTAGCTCCTACGAGCAGTACTTC
>TRBV7-2|NA|NA|TRBJ1-5
CASSLAGGILNQPQHF
TGTGCCAGCAGCTTAGCGGGAGGGATCCTCAATCAGCCCCAGCATTTT
>TRBV5-1|NA|NA|TRBJ2-7
CASSLVRGNPYEQYF
TGCGCCAGCAGCTTGGTCAGGGGCAACCCCTACGAGCAGTACTTC
>TRBV2|NA|few|TRBJ1-1
CASSGGGMNTEAFF
TGTGCCAGCAGTGGGGGGGGTATGAACACTGAAGCTTTCTTT
>TRBV2|NA|NA|TRBJ2-7
CASTRQIYEQYF
TGTGCCAGCACCAGACAGATCTACGAGCAGTACTTC
>TRBV5-6|TRBD2|NA|TRBJ2-5
CASSLTSGAVETQYF
TGTGCCAGCAGCTTAACTAGCGGGGCGGTGGAGACCCAGTACTTC
>TRBV28|TRBD1|NA|TRBJ1-2
CASSTRQGKDGYTF
TGTGCCAGCAGTACTCGACAGGGTAAAGATGGCTACACCTTC
>TRBV7-8|NA|NA|TRBJ1-5
CASSLAPTGWQPQHF
TGTGCCAGCAGCTTAGCTCCAACAGGGTGGCAGCCCCAGCATTTT
>TRBV5-1|NA|NA|TRBJ2-3
CASSLGASIGLTDTQYF
TGCGCCAGCAGCTTGGGCGCTTCCATCGGGTTGACAGATACGCAGTATTTT
>TRBV18|NA|NA|TRBJ1-1
CASSPDRTNTEAFF
TGTGCCAGCTCACCTGACAGGACGAACACTGAAGCTTTCTTT
>TRBV4-3|NA|NA|TRBJ2-7
CASSQDPGSYEQYF
TGCGCCAGCAGCCAAGATCCCGGTTCCTACGAGCAGTACTTC
>TRBV19|TRBD1|NA|TRBJ1-2
CASSMGQFSGYTF
TGTGCCAGTAGTATGGGACAGTTTTCTGGCTACACCTTC
>TRBV4-2|TRBD1|NA|TRBJ2-7
CASSWDRGSYEQYF
TGTGCCAGCAGCTGGGACAGGGGCTCCTACGAGCAGTACTTC
>TRBV5-1|TRBD1|NA|TRBJ2-5
CASSQQGAEGETQYF
TGCGCCAGCAGTCAGCAGGGGGCGGAGGGAGAGACCCAGTACTTC
>TRBV19|TRBD1|NA|TRBJ1-1
CASSIWTGGPNTEAFF
TGTGCCAGTAGTATCTGGACAGGGGGACCGAACACTGAAGCTTTCTTT
>TRBV5-4|TRBD1|NA|TRBJ1-1
CASSLGQANTEAFF
TGTGCCAGCAGTTTAGGACAGGCTAACACTGAAGCTTTCTTT
>TRBV7-9|TRBD2|NA|TRBJ2-7
CASSFDSPGGEQYF
TGTGCCAGCAGCTTTGACAGTCCGGGGGGCGAGCAGTACTTC
>TRBV19|TRBD1|NA|TRBJ1-2
CASSSTGGVAGYTF
TGTGCCAGTAGTTCCACAGGGGGCGTAGCTGGCTACACCTTC
>TRBV28|TRBD1|few|TRBJ1-1
CAVSSQGARTEAFF
TGTGCCGTCTCCTCTCAGGGGGCGCGGACTGAAGCTTTCTTT
>TRBV27|NA|NA|TRBJ1-3
CASSLGLYPGNTIYF
TGTGCCAGCAGTCTCGGTCTGTATCCTGGAAACACCATATATTTT
>TRBV2|NA|NA|TRBJ2-1
CASRITGSKQFF
TGTGCCAGCAGGATCACAGGGTCGAAGCAGTTCTTC
>TRBV15|TRBD1|NA|TRBJ1-2
CATGRGTATIGGLNGYTF
TGTGCCACCGGGAGAGGGACAGCGACGATCGGGGGGTTAAATGGCTACACCTTC
>TRBV27|TRBD2|NA|TRBJ2-7
CASSIPGLAGGVYEQYF
TGTGCCAGCAGTATCCCGGGACTAGCGGGGGGAGTCTACGAGCAGTACTTC
>TRBV29-1|NA|NA|TRBJ1-1
CSVELHPGTEAFF
TGCAGCGTTGAATTACACCCGGGGACTGAAGCTTTCTTT
>TRBV4-3|NA|NA|TRBJ1-4
CASSQDPGEGPTNEKLFF
TGCGCCAGCAGCCAAGACCCAGGGGAGGGGCCAACTAATGAAAAACTGTTTTTT
>TRBV13|NA|NA|TRBJ1-1
CASSLMGAHHTEAFF
TGTGCCAGCAGCTTAATGGGGGCCCATCACACTGAAGCTTTCTTT
>TRBV7-3|NA|NA|TRBJ1-6
CASSLGLYNSPLHF
TGTGCCAGCAGCTTAGGGCTGTATAATTCACCCCTCCACTTT
>TRBV27|NA|NA|TRBJ2-7
CASSRRTEKIYEQYF
TGTGCCAGCAGTCGTAGGACAGAGAAGATATACGAGCAGTACTTC
>TRBV7-2|NA|NA|TRBJ2-5
CASSYLGTSGETQYF
TGTGCCAGCAGCTACCTCGGGACTTCGGGGGAGACCCAGTACTTC
>TRBV6-1|NA|few|TRBJ1-2
CASSEARQTYGYTF
TGTGCCAGCAGTGAAGCGCGACAGACCTATGGCTACACCTTC
>TRBV7-8|NA|NA|TRBJ1-4
CASTSSGTSNEKLFF
TGTGCCAGCACCTCATCCGGGACATCTAATGAAAAACTGTTTTTT
>TRBV11-2|NA|NA|TRBJ1-6
CASSPQDGGLVHF
TGTGCCAGCAGCCCCCAGGATGGAGGACTTGTCCACTTT
>TRBV18|TRBD1|NA|TRBJ2-7
CASSPGTGEAYEQYF
TGTGCCAGCTCACCCGGGACAGGGGAAGCCTACGAGCAGTACTTC
>TRBV7-9|NA|few|TRBJ1-5
CASSLARGGFNQPQHF
TGTGCCAGCAGCTTAGCGCGTGGAGGTTTTAATCAGCCCCAGCATTTT
>TRBV7-9|NA|NA|TRBJ2-5
CASSLVSIQGLETQYF
TGTGCCAGCAGCTTAGTGTCTATTCAGGGTCTGGAGACCCAGTACTTC
>TRBV5-6|NA|once|TRBJ2-7
CASSWDGGLGYEQYF
TGTGCCAGCAGCTGGGACGGAGGGTTAGGTTACGAGCAGTACTTC
>TRBV5-1|TRBD2|NA|TRBJ2-7
CASSLAAGGRYEQYF
TGCGCCAGCAGCTTGGCCGCGGGAGGACGCTACGAGCAGTACTTC
>TRBV27|NA|few|TRBJ1-4
CASSSRSRGVPKSNEKLFF
TGTGCCAGCAGTTCAAGGTCCCGCGGAGTCCCTAAGTCTAATGAAAAACTGTTTTTT